This T cell receptor (beta chain) came from a study of shared T cell receptors in the human thymus. Germline-derived CDR1 and CDR2 are ENHRY and SYGVKD. This CDR3 region has 17 residues. J gave up 4 bases and V 0 bases, and 10 bases lay outside the gene matches. Measured with immunoSEQ multiplex PCR; TCRdb has only the in-frame clones, and not every one. The profile shows about 710,000 clones, about 90% of them singletons. These same records also appear under a second study, on human thymus T cells. That work adds: The thymus was resected at corrective cardiac surgery. Thymic repertoires of unrelated individuals were reported in related research to overlap highly.

This TCR was recovered from a boy in the first two years of life with a congenital heart defect. The chain carries TRBV10-3 and TRBJ2-7, with 9 bases that match TRBD2. Material: thymocytes. CDR3 bases: TGTGCCATCAGTGAGTCAGAGGGCGGGAGGGTGGATTACGAGCAGTACTTC. It is translated as CAISESEGGRVDYEQYF.